This T cell receptor (beta chain) was captured in a study of blood T cell repertoires in COVID-19. The overall study: T cells, B-cell-depleted T cells, or PBMCs provided the cDNA or gDNA that served as material.

J gave up 6 bases and V 3 bases, and 2 bases lay outside the gene matches. The CDR3 contains 14 residues. Per germline, CDR1 DFQATT and CDR2 SNEGSKA (reference sequence). Sequencing was performed with immunoSEQ multiplex PCR; in TCRdb, only in-frame clones are kept and a portion is missing. The profile covers 120,000 or so clones, with more than 80% appearing a single time and approximately 27% taken by the ten largest. Specimen: peripheral blood. The chain recombines TRBV20-1 with TRBJ2-1; 13 bases line up with TRBD2. This receptor was obtained from a man between 65 and 79 years old with active or convalescent COVID-19. The CDR3 here is CSASGLAGVNEQFF. CDR3 DNA: TGCAGTGCTAGTGGACTAGCGGGAGTCAATGAGCAGTTCTTC.